Detailed here is one T cell receptor beta chain. Per germline, CDR1 KGHDR and CDR2 SFDVKD. V lost 3 bases to trimming and J lost 6 bases; unmatched junction nucleotides: 4. The CDR3 extends over 16 amino acids. The sample belongs to a study of T-cell reconstitution after alpha-beta-depleted transplantation in children. This sample's TCRbeta library carried unique molecular identifier barcodes. TCRdb independently ran MiXCR on the PCR reads; one entry per CDR3 protein. Of 640,000 or so distinct CDR3 sequences listed, around 17% were seen once; the top ten hold 1.1%. This sequence joins TRBV24-1 and TRBJ2-1; TRBD2 matches at 13 bases. The source was PBMCs from the stem cell graft donor, collected from the stem cell graft. The sequence came from a human donor who donated a stem cell graft to a child with acute myeloid leukemia. The CDR3 DNA reads as TGTGCCACCAGTGATCCGGGACTAGCGGGGACCAATGAGCAGTTCTTC. Amino acids: CATSDPGLAGTNEQFF.